Ten or more counts support the clone carrying this TCR beta chain. The data originate from a study of spatial heterogeneity in lung cancer. Study context: Sequences of the beta chain were consistently detected in greater numbers than alpha-chain sequences.

Every TCR cDNA molecule bore a unique molecular identifier. TCRdb ran MiXCR on the 5' RACE reads and lists one entry per CDR3 protein. The table includes about 21,000 distinct CDR3 sequences, about 5% detected once. Trimming at V came to 4 bases and at J to 8 bases, leaving 3 bases not matched to a gene. Germline lookup yields CDR1 SGDLS and CDR2 YYNGEE. CDR3 length equals 13 residues. Time point denoted: sample taken at primary tumor resection. Untreated early-stage non-small cell lung cancer patients, 55 to 85 in total, were the donors. Unsorted whole RNA from tumor, nontumor lung or frozen PBMC underwent sequencing.

Source: PBMCs, taken at surgery. The TCR comes from a male donor with early-stage non-small cell lung cancer. The chain has TRBV9 and TRBJ1-6; 7 bases agree with TRBD1. CDR3 sequence reads: CASSSGGDSPLHF. The CDR3 region has the DNA TGTGCCAGCAGCTCAGGGGGGGATTCACCCCTCCACTTT.